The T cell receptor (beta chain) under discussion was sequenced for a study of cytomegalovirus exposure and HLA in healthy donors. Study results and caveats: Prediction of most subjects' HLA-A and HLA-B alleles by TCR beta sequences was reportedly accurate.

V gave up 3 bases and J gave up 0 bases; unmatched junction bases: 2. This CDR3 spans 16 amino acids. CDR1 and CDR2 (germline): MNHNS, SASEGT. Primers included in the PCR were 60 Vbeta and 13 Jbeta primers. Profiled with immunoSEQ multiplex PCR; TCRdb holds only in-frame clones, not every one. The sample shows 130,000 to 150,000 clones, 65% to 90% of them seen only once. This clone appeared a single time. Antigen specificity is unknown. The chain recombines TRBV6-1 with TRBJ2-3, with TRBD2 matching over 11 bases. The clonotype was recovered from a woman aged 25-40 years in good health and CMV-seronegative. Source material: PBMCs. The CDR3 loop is CASSELAGGSTDTQYF. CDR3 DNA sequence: TGTGCCAGCAGTGAGCTAGCGGGGGGTAGCACAGATACGCAGTATTTT.